This T cell receptor (beta chain) came from a study of T cell repertoires in cytomegalovirus infection. Regarding the study as a whole: HLA-C-restricted CMV clonotypes gave the most frequent clonotype in two of eight donors.

A single record per CDR3 protein comes from TCRdb applying MiXCR to the reads. Here the sample spans about 300,000 distinct CDR3 sequences, around 9.6% being singletons. CDR1 MDHEN and CDR2 SYDVKM come from the germline V gene. The length of the CDR3 is 13 residues. Deletions cut 5 bases from V and 2 bases from J, with 9 bases between. Worth noting for this clonotype: The target antigen is unknown.

The sample comprised PBMCs. The clonotype originates from a human donor in good health (CMV status not recorded). Some clones in this sample may be carry-over from other donors' samples. The chain is built from TRBV28 and TRBJ1-1, with a weak D call TRBD1 (5 bases). CDR3 protein: CASSQGFNTEAFF. DNA for the CDR3: TGTGCCAGCAGTCAGGGTTTTAACACTGAAGCTTTCTTT.